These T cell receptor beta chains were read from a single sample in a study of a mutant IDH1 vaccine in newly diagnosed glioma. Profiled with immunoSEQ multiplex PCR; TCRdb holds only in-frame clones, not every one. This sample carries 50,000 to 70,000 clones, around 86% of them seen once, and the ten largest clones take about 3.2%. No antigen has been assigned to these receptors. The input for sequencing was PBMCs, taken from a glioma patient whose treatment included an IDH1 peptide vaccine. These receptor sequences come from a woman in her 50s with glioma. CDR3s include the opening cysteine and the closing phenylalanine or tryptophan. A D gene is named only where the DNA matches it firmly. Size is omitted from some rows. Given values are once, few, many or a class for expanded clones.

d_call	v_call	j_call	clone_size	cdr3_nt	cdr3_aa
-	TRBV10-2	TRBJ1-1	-	TGCGCCAGCAGGGACAGTCGGACTGAAGCTTTCTTT	CASRDSRTEAFF
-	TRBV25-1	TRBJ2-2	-	TGTGCCAGCAGTCTCCTTTCAGGGGCGAACACCGGGGAGCTGTTTTTT	CASSLLSGANTGELFF
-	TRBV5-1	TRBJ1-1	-	TGCGCCAGCAGCTTACGGGGGGTGGACACTGAAGCTTTCTTT	CASSLRGVDTEAFF
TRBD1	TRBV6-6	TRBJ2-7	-	TGTGCCAGCAGCCACGACAGGGAGACCTACGAGCAGTACTTC	CASSHDRETYEQYF
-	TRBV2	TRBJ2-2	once	TGTGCCAGCAGGCGAGCGACCGGGGAGCTGTTTTTT	CASRRATGELFF
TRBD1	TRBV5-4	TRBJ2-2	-	TGTGCCAGCAGCCAAGACAGGGGAGACACCGGGGAGCTGTTTTTT	CASSQDRGDTGELFF
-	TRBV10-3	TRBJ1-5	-	TGTGCCACCCTCGGGGGTGGCAATCAGCCCCAGCATTTT	CATLGGGNQPQHF
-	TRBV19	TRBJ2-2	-	TGTGCCAGTAGTTTCCGAGGGCAGGCAACCGGGGAGCTGTTTTTT	CASSFRGQATGELFF
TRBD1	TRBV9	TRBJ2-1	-	TGTGCCAGCACCCTGGGACAGGGCAGCTACAATGAGCAGTTCTTC	CASTLGQGSYNEQFF
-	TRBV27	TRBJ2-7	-	TGTGCCAGCAGTTCCCCCGGACGGATCCTTTACGAGCAGTACTTC	CASSSPGRILYEQYF
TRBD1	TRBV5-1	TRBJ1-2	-	TGCGCCAGCAGCCGGAGGGGACAGCGAGATAACTATGGCTACACCTTC	CASSRRGQRDNYGYTF